This T cell receptor beta chain comes out of a study of cytomegalovirus exposure and HLA in healthy donors. Overall study results and limits: Per published accounts, TCR beta sequences correctly predicted the HLA-A and HLA-B alleles of most subjects. A later analysis showed that HLA-associated TCR beta chains had undergone more clonal expansion than equally common others. What a later analysis reportedly showed was that an Asian-associated ancestry cluster had fewer N-insertions than the approximately 700-donor mean.

A note on this clone: What it recognizes is unknown.

PCR used 60 Vbeta primers and 13 Jbeta primers. The assay was immunoSEQ multiplex PCR, and TCRdb's table has in-frame clones only and misses some. The sample yields approximately 160,000 clones, about 80% seen once. CDR3 length: 15 residues. The germline V gene has CDR1 MDHEN and CDR2 SYDVKM. The V gene end was trimmed by 4 bases and the J gene end by 0 bases; junction bases not matched to a gene: 3. Sequences were obtained from PBMCs. This chain connects TRBV28 to TRBJ2-7, with 10 bases identical to TRBD1. The TCR sequence derives from a man aged 40-50 years in good health and CMV-seronegative. In DNA, the CDR3 is TGTGCCAGCAGTTCTGGGACAGGGGTCTCCTACGAGCAGTACTTC. It codes for CASSSGTGVSYEQYF.